This T cell receptor beta chain was documented in a study of cytomegalovirus exposure and HLA in healthy donors (dated by TCRdb to about 2017). Background on the whole study: In an earlier analysis of approximately 500 of the donors, approximately 300 Gb of sequence data and 95 million to 130 million unique TCR beta sequences from about 180 million T cells were reported. About 300 gigabases of sequencing data and roughly 80 million unique TCR sequences made up an early release that covered 500 to 650 HLA-typed donors. Among the approximately 400 genotyped donors, approximately 77% belonged to the genetic ancestry cluster associated with self-reported Caucasian donors. The study aimed to test whether cataloging public T cell receptors could reveal signatures of past pathogen exposure. The study used immunosequencing to profile the T cell repertoires of several hundred subjects and linked those repertoires to cytomegalovirus serostatus. Along with the roughly 610-subject first cohort, a separate validation cohort of over 90 different subjects was used. High-throughput TCR immunosequencing, statistical association of individual TCRs with disease status, and machine learning were combined to predict cytomegalovirus infection status. A later analysis re-analyzed previously published TCR beta repertoires from 660 or so donors and added high-resolution HLA genotyping to study TCR occurrence patterns. The later analysis used no new phenotypic data to find candidate immune exposures, relying instead on TCR beta sequences and their occurrence across donors. To decide whether each TCR beta V gene segment behaved as functional or pseudogenic, an earlier analysis of nearly 600 of the donors relied on high-throughput TCR beta sequencing. Alongside the repertoire data, information on donor age, sex, ethnicity and CMV serostatus was compiled. A later genetic analysis took genome-wide SNP genotypes for about 65% of the 666 donors and used that subset as a discovery cohort. All discovery cohort repertoires had been generated using a single sequencing platform. Class I and class II HLA loci were covered by the typing at four-digit resolution. The number of donors typed differed by locus, with about 629-640 for A, B, C, DRB1 and DQB1, around 560 for DQA1, approximately 580 for DPA1, and some 470 for DPB1. A handful of DR-DQ haplotypes were handled as single units for association and clustering because linkage in the cohort was strong. Among about 370 genotyped donors of the cohort, an average of around 220,000 unique TCR beta nucleotide sequences was sequenced per donor, of which about 19% were non-productive. What the study reported, not specific to this receptor: Linkage disequilibrium might explain the correlated functional status among segregating V segments, but an unknown experimental factor could not be ruled out. For the cohort, immune exposure information was limited to CMV serostatus. According to a later genetic analysis, donors in an Asian-associated ancestry cluster had fewer N-insertions in productive TCRs than the roughly 700-donor mean. Only TCR beta chains were sequenced in this cohort, and the absence of alpha or paired-chain data limited detectable features. A later analysis found that TCR association rates varied across HLA loci, with DRB1 alleles showing the most associated TCRs and HLA-C alleles the fewest. In a later analysis, HLA-associated TCR beta chains were found to be more clonally expanded and to have lower generation probabilities than equally common non-associated chains. In both the original and validation cohorts, the classifier was reported to diagnose cytomegalovirus status with high specificity and sensitivity. A later analysis found that most CMV-associated TCR beta chains appeared HLA-restricted, with HLA associations seemingly driven largely by CMV exposure. Across donors, most TCR sequences were observed very rarely, whereas some public TCRs were present in many individuals. A later analysis associated approximately 17,000 TCR beta sequences with specific HLA alleles at a false discovery rate of 0.05. It was suggested by the authors that the approach could potentially be generalized to other disease states and immunological phenotypes. A further reported finding was that TCR beta sequences accurately predicted the HLA-A and HLA-B alleles for most subjects in the first cohort. An earlier analysis of approximately 540 of the donors showed that most TCR beta V segments appeared in productive rearrangements either about 90% or about 30% of the time, which broadly matched IMGT annotations. In the study, around 150 TCR beta chains were listed as associated with cytomegalovirus. A later analysis reported that several top co-occurrence clusters appeared linked to parvovirus B19, influenza, CMV and Epstein-Barr virus. Strong co-occurrence of HLA alleles, especially DR and DQ, made assigning TCR associations to individual alleles difficult. Because the 87-base-pair reads could not distinguish some IMGT-functional V segments, including TRBV6-2 and TRBV6-3, those segments were excluded. About 17 rarely observed V segments, including chromosome 9 orphons, were excluded from the earlier analysis of just under 600 of the donors because counts were too low. A few of the identified cytomegalovirus-associated TCR beta chains were confirmed in vitro to be specific for cytomegalovirus antigens. V-gene and J-gene trimming of TCR beta chains was associated with a missense DCLRE1C variant in a later genetic analysis, and the association was replicated in an independent cohort. Because HLA typing was unavailable for some donors at each locus, only the typed subset was used in association tests. Roughly uniform sequencing depth across donors was assumed in presence/absence analyses, although this assumption may not hold. A cluster of highly shared sequence variants was judged likely to be a technical artifact of the sequencing pipeline.

According to the germline V gene, CDR1 reads MNHEY and CDR2 reads SVGAGI. V is pared back by 6 bases and J by 0 bases, with 9 bases lying between the germline termini. Inclusive of the bounding cysteine and phenylalanine, the CDR3 is 15 residues long. Only the CDR3 part of the read is kept: 45 bases, read in frame from the first base. Library creation used the immunoSEQ multiplex PCR assay. For the multiplex PCR, a mixture combining 60 forward primers for TCR Vbeta segments and 13 reverse primers for TCR Jbeta segments was used. A multiplex PCR assay on genomic DNA amplified the CDR3 region of rearranged TCR beta genes. Amplified TCR beta libraries were sequenced as 87-base-pair reads on the Illumina HiSeq System. In the original analysis: In a later analysis, about 80 million unique TCR beta chains were counted across the 666 repertoires, and some 10 million of these chains were shared by at least two donors. To remove PCR and sequencing errors, raw reads were error-corrected and collapsed into unique sequences using a nearest-neighbor algorithm that merged closely related sequences. V, D and J gene segments were assigned by aligning CDR3 sequences to IMGT reference sequences. For a sequence to be retained, at least a six-nucleotide match to both a V gene segment and a J gene segment was required. A rearrangement was called productive if the CDR3 had no stop codons and remained in frame with V and J, and every other rearrangement was called non-productive. CDR3 was defined by IMGT convention, running from the second conserved V-encoded cysteine to the conserved J-encoded phenylalanine. Sequences without an unambiguous match to a single V gene segment were excluded from the earlier analysis of approximately 600 of the donors. In an earlier analysis of roughly 600 of the donors, a V segment was called functional when productive rearrangements were above 56.7%, and segregating when the standard deviation between donors exceeded 5%. A statistical classification framework was built for diagnosing cytomegalovirus status from the catalog of TCR beta chain sequences. A later analysis assigned V and J genes by comparing TCR nucleotide sequences with IMGT/GENE-DB human TR gene sequences. A later analysis assigned CDR3 sequences and most-parsimonious VDJ recombination scenarios with the TCRdist pipeline. In a later analysis, each TCR beta chain was defined by its CDR3 amino acid sequence together with its V-gene family, and reads without a unique V-gene family were excluded. To address suspected cross-contamination and a sequencing artifact, a later analysis removed over 500 highly shared, low-generation-probability nucleotide sequences. In a later analysis, a clonal expansion index was calculated for each public chain from normalized within-repertoire ranks of inferred template counts. A later analysis computed generation probabilities with a VDJ recombination model fitted to out-of-frame rearrangements, and checked the results against IGoR. Hypergeometric tests were used in a later analysis to score TCR-TCR, TCR-HLA and TCR-CMV co-occurrence, with a repertoire-size bias correction applied to the TCR pairs. In a later analysis, false discovery rates were estimated by permuting HLA or CMV assignments 20 times. A later analysis grouped co-occurring TCRs with DBSCAN, adding TCRdist sequence similarity when clustering within HLA-allele-positive subsets. For co-occurrence clustering, repertoires with fewer than 30,000 or more than 120,000 public chains were excluded, along with 5 or 6 repertoires with anomalous nucleotide sharing. As stored in TCRdb, this immuneACCESS dataset retains in-frame rearrangements with V and J assigned. A fraction of the clones does not appear; measured against another copy, unresolved V genes explain less than half of the discrepancy, and the remainder lacks a known reason. V, J and clone size derive from that table, while D and trimming were established from the DNA sequence. A total of some 32,000 clones appear in this sample, more than 75% of them only once. Roughly 2.5% of the sample is held by the ten biggest clonotypes.

The cohort consisted of 666 healthy bone marrow donors. At the time of sampling, all cohort members were nominally healthy, though unrecorded immune exposures were likely present. The donor was CMV seronegative and belonged to the group of 352 seronegative cohort members. Each donor provided a peripheral blood sample, and peripheral blood mononuclear cells were used for TCR beta sequencing. Genomic DNA extraction from the blood cell samples was performed with the Qiagen DNeasy Blood Extraction Kit. Of note for this clone: It has no known antigen specificity. There are no base qualities to consult, and no much larger clone falls within one base.

Sequencing input: PBMCs. The receptor was isolated from a boy aged 5-17 years in good health and CMV-seronegative. The sequence joins TRBV6-5 to TRBJ2-6, with the identity of the D gene unclear. The CDR3 reads CASSRRDSGANVLTF. The DNA reads TGTGCCAGCAGCCGTAGAGACTCTGGGGCCAACGTCCTGACTTTC.